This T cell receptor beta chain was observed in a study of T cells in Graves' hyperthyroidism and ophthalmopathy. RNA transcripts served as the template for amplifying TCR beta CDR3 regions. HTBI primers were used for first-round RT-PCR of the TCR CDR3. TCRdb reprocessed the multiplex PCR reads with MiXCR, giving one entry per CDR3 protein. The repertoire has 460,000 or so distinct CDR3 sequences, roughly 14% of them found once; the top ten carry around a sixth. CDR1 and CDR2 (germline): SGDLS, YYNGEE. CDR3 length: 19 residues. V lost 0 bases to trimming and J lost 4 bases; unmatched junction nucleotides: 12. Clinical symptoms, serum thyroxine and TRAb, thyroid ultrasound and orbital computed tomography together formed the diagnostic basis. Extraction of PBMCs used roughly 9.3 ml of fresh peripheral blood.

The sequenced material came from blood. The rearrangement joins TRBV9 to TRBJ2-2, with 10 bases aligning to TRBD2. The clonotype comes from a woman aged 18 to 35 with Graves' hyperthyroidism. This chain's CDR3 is CASSVAPASGSFFTGELFF. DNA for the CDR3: TGTGCCAGCAGCGTAGCCCCGGCTAGCGGGAGTTTTTTCACCGGGGAGCTGTTTTTT. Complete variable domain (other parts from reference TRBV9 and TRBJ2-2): DSGVTQTPKHLITATGQRVTLRCSPRSGDLSVYWYQQSLDQGLQFLIQYYNGEERAKGNILERFSAQQFPDLHSELNLSSLELGDSALYFCASSVAPASGSFFTGELFFGEGSRLTVL.